This is a list of T cell receptor beta chains from one sample in a study of blood T cell repertoires in COVID-19. The table came from immunoSEQ multiplex PCR; TCRdb's copy has only in-frame clones and leaves some out. The sample shows fewer than 200,000 clones, around nine tenths of them seen only once. Material: peripheral blood. The receptors were sampled from a man in his forties or fifties with active or convalescent COVID-19. The CDR3 runs from the conserved cysteine through the conserved F or W. Clone size is given for some rows only: seen once, a few or many times, or a class if the clone is expanded.

V: TRBV18
size: .
CDR3: CASSAGTENSPLHF

V: TRBV7-7
size: .
CDR3: CASSFRLAGDNEQFF

V: TRBV25-1
size: .
CDR3: CASSGTGSQETQYF

V: TRBV30
size: few
CDR3: CASSGGLGEKLFF

V: TRBV7-2
size: .
CDR3: CASSSTANQPQHF

V: TRBV5-1
size: few
CDR3: CASRPALGDTEAFF

V: TRBV15
size: .
CDR3: CATSRDRFGQGLSVYGYTF

V: TRBV7-2
size: .
CDR3: CASSLEQGRGQPQHF

V: TRBV5-4
size: .
CDR3: CASSLGTGVGGYTF

V: TRBV28
size: .
CDR3: CASRSGTSGGNEQFF

V: TRBV5-4
size: once
CDR3: CASSPSGGLGYGYTF

V: TRBV12-5
size: .
CDR3: CASGRGQGNEKLFF

V: TRBV5-1
size: .
CDR3: CASSFLAGSSYNEQFF

V: TRBV3-1/TRBV3-2
size: .
CDR3: CASSQAHTSGNTIYF

V: TRBV19
size: .
CDR3: CASSITGGGTDTQYF